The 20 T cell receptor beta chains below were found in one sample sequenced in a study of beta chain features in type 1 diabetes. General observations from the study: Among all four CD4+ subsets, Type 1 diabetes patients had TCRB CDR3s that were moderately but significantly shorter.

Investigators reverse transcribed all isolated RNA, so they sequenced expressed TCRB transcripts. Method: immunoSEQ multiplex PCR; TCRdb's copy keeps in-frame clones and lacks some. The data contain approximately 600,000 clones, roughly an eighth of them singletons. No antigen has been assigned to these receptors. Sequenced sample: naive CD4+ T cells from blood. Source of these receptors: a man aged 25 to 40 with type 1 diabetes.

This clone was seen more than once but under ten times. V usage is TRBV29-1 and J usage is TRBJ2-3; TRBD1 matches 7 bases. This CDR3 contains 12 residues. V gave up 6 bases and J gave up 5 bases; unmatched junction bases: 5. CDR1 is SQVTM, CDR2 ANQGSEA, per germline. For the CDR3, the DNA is TGCAGCGTAAACAGGGGTGGAGATACGCAGTATTTT. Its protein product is CSVNRGGDTQYF.

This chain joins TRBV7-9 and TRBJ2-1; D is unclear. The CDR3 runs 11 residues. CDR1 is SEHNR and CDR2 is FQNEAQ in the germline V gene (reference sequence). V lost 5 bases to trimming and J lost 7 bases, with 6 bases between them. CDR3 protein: CASSLMNEQFF. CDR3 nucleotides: TGTGCCAGCAGCCTCATGAATGAGCAGTTCTTC.

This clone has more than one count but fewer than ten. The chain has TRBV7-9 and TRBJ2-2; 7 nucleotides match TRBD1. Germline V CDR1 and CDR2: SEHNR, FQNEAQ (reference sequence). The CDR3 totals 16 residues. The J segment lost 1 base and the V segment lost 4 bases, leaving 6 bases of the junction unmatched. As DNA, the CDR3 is TGTGCCAGCAGCTCACCGGGACAGCAGAACACCGGGGAGCTGTTTTTT. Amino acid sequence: CASSSPGQQNTGELFF.

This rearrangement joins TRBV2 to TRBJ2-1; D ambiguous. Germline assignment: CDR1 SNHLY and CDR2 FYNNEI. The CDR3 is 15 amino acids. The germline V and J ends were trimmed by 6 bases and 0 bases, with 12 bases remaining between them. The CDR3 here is CASSADLSSYNEQFF. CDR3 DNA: TGTGCCAGCAGCGCGGACCTGAGCTCCTACAATGAGCAGTTCTTC.

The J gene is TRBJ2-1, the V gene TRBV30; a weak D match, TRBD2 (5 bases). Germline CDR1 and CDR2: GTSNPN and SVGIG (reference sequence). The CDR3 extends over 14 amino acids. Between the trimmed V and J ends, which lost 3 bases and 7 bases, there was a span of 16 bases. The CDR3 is CAWRLAPQINEQFF. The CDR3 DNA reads TGTGCCTGGAGGCTAGCCCCCCAGATAAATGAGCAGTTCTTC. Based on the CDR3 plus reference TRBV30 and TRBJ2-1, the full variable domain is SQTIHQWPATLVQPVGSPLSLECTVEGTSNPNLYWYRQAAGRGLQLLFYSVGIGQISSEVPQNLSASRPQDRQFILSSKKLLLSDSGFYLCAWRLAPQINEQFFGPGTRLTVL.

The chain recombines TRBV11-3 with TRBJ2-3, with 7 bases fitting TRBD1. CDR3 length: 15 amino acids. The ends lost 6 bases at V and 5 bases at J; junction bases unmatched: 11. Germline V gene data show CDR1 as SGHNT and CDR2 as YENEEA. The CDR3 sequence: CASRYRDSKGDTQYF. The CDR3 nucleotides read TGTGCCAGCAGGTACCGGGACAGCAAGGGAGATACGCAGTATTTT.

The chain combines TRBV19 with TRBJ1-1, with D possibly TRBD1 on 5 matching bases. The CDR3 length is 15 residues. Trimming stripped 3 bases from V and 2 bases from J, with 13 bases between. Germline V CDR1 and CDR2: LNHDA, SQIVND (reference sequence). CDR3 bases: TGTGCCAGTAGTATGGAATGGGACGGAAACACTGAAGCTTTCTTT. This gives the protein CASSMEWDGNTEAFF.

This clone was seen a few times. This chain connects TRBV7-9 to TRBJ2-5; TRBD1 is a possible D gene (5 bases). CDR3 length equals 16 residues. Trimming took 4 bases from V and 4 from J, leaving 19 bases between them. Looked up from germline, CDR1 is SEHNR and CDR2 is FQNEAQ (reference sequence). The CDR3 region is CASSSPTSSGLETQYF. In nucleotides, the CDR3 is TGTGCCAGCAGCTCTCCTACCTCGTCAGGGTTAGAGACCCAGTACTTC.

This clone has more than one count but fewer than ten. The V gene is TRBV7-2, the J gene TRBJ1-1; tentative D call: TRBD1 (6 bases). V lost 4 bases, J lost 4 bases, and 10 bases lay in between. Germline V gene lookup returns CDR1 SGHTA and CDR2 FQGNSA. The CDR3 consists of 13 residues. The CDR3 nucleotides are TGTGCCAGCAGCTCTCAGGGGTCCACTGAAGCTTTCTTT. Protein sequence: CASSSQGSTEAFF.

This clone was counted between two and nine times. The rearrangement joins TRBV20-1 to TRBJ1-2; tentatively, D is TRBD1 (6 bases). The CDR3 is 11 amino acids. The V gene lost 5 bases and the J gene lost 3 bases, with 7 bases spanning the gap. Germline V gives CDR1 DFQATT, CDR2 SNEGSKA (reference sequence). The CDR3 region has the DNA TGCAGTGCTTGGACAGACTATGGCTACACCTTC. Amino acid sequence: CSAWTDYGYTF.

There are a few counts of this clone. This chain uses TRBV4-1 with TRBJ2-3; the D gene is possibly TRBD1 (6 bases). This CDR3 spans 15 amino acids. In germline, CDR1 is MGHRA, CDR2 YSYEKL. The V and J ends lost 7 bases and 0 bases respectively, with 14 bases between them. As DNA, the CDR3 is TGCGCCAGCAACCCAGGGACACGGAGCACAGATACGCAGTATTTT. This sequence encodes CASNPGTRSTDTQYF.

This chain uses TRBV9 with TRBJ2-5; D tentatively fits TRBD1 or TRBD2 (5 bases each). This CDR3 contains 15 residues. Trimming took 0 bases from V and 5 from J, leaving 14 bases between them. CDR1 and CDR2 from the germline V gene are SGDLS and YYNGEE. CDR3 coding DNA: TGTGCCAGCAGCGTAGGTGAGGGGCCCCTGGAGACCCAGTACTTC. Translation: CASSVGEGPLETQYF.

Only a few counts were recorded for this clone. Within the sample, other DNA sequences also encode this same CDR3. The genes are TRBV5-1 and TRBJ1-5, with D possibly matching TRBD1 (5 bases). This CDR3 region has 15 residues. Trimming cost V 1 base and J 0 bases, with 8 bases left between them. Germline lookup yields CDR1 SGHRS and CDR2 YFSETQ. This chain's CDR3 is CASSLNGHSNQPQHF. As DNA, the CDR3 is TGCGCCAGCAGCTTGAACGGACATAGCAATCAGCCCCAGCATTTT.

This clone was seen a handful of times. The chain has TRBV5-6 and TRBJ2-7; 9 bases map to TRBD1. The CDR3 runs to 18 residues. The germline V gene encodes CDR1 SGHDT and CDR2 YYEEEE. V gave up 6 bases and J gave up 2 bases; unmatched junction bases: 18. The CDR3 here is CASIQYRGHRTKTYEQYF. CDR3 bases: TGTGCCAGCATCCAGTACAGGGGGCATAGGACGAAAACCTACGAGCAGTACTTC.

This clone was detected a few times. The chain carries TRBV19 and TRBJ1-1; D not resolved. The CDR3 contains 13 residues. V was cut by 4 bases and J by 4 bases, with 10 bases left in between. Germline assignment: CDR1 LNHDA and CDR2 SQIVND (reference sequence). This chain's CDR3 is CASSTLRGTEAFF. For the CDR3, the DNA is TGTGCCAGTAGTACGCTTCGGGGCACTGAAGCTTTCTTT.

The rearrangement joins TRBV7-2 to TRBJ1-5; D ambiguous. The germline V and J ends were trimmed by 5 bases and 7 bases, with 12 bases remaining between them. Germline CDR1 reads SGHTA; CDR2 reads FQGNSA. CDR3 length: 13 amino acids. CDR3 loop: CASSTGLSQPQHF. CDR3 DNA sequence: TGTGCCAGCAGCACCGGATTGTCGCAGCCCCAGCATTTT.

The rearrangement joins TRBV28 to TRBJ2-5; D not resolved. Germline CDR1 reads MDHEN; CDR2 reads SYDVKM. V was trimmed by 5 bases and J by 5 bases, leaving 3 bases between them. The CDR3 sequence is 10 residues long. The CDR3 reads CASSRETQYF. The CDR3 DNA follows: TGTGCCAGCAGTCGTGAGACCCAGTACTTC.

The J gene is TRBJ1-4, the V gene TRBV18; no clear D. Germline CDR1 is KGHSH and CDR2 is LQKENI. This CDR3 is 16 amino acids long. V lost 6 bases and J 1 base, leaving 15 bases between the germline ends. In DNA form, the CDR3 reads TGTGCCAGCTCGCCTCCTTGGGCCAGAACTAATGAAAAACTGTTTTTT. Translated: CASSPPWARTNEKLFF.

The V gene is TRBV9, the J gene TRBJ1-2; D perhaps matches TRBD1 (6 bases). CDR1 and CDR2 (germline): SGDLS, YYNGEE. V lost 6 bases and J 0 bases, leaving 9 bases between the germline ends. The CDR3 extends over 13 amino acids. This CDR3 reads CASMGDTNYGYTF. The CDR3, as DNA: TGTGCCAGCATGGGGGACACTAACTATGGCTACACCTTC.

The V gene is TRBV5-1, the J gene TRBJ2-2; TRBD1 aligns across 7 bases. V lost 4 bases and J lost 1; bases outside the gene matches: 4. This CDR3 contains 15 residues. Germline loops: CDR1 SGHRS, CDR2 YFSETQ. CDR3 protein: CASSPGQQNTGELFF. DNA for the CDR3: TGCGCCAGCAGCCCGGGACAGCAGAACACCGGGGAGCTGTTTTTT.